Each of the 9 T cell receptor beta chains below was sequenced from the same sample in a study of tumor-infiltrating lymphocytes in primary liver carcinoma. A primer matching the constant region was used to make TCR beta cDNA from around 460 ng of total RNA. TCR beta libraries came from three nested multiplex PCR rounds using slightly modified ARM-PCR. TRBV1-TRBV30 forward and Cbeta reverse primers drove the first two roughly 11-cycle rounds. TCRdb fed the multiplex PCR reads into MiXCR, producing one record per CDR3 protein. The profile shows tens of thousands of distinct CDR3 sequences, 69% of them singletons. DNA and RNA were both co-extracted from approximately 20-30 mg of bulk tissue that had not been sorted. The source material was tumor-adjacent normal liver tissue. These receptors originate from a man aged 35-49 years with primary liver carcinoma and hepatitis B virus infection.

The genes are TRBV6-6 and TRBJ2-3; 7 bases agree with TRBD1. The CDR3 has 18 amino acids. The germline V gene has CDR1 MNHNY and CDR2 SVGAGI (reference sequence). The CDR3 nucleotides are TGTGTCAGTAGTTACCGGGGCGGAACAGGGGACGAGGCAGATACGCAGTATTTT. Translation gives CVSSYRGGTGDEADTQYF.

As for this clonotype: The junction departs from germline at one end; a sequencing error may be responsible. This sequence joins TRBV29-1 and TRBJ2-3; D unresolved. The CDR3 is 12 residues long. From germline, CDR1 is SQVTM and CDR2 ANQGSEA. The CDR3 DNA is TGCAGCGCTTCCGACAACACAGAAACGCAGTATTTT. It is translated as CSASDNTETQYF.

The sample holds a few counts of this clonotype. This may come from a read error, since a much larger clone is one base off. Lacking the conserved final phenylalanine or tryptophan, this CDR3 likely reflects a read error. The V gene is TRBV30, the J gene TRBJ1-4; D possibly corresponds to TRBD1 (5 bases). The germline CDR1 and CDR2 sequences are GTSNPN and SVGIG (reference sequence). The V end was cut by 2 bases, the J end by 0 bases, with 19 bases between. The CDR3 length is 18 residues. This CDR3 reads CAWSRGVFTGATNEKLFL. The CDR3 DNA sequence: TGTGCCTGGAGTCGGGGGGTATTCACGGGCGCAACTAATGAAAAACTGTTTCTT.

As regards this clonotype: Because the CDR3 is missing its conserved closing phenylalanine or tryptophan, this is likely a read error. The chain has TRBV6-2 or TRBV6-3 and TRBJ2-2; perhaps TRBD2 as D (5 bases). V lost 2 bases, J lost 1 base, and 14 bases lay in between. The V gene's germline CDR1 is MNHEY and CDR2 SVGEGT. The CDR3 spans 17 residues. The CDR3 DNA reads TGTGCCAGCAGTTACGGAACCGGGATAGGGAACACCGGGGAGCTGTTTTTA. Translating it yields CASSYGTGIGNTGELFL.

This clonotype was recorded once. The conserved final phenylalanine or tryptophan is absent from the CDR3, which likely points to a read error. The limits of the CDR3 on the DNA are not certain, so only TCRdb's listed CDR3 is given. This chain connects TRBV30 to TRBJ2-7; the table names TRBD2, a call not compared with the DNA. Looked up from germline, CDR1 is GTSNPN and CDR2 is SVGIG (reference sequence). With termini counted, the CDR3 has 14 amino acids. CDR3 amino acids: CAWSVWRGRDEHYS.

As to this clonotype: In this CDR3 the conserved last residue, phenylalanine or tryptophan, is missing, so a read error is likely. The V call is TRBV11-3, the J call TRBJ2-1; TRBD2 aligns across 8 bases. This CDR3 is built from 15 residues. CDR1 and CDR2 from the germline V gene are SGHNT and YENEEA. In nucleotides, the CDR3 is TGTGCCAGCAGCGCCGGGACTAGAGATATTAATGATCAGTTCTTA. Amino acids: CASSAGTRDINDQFL.

Here the CDR3 DNA reads TGTGCCACCAGTGATTTAGAACAGGGCGGAAGGTCCTACAATGAGCAGTTCTTC. Protein: CATSDLEQGGRSYNEQFF. The V gene is TRBV24-1, the J gene TRBJ2-1; tentatively, D is TRBD1 (6 bases). There are 18 residues in the CDR3. Germline loops: CDR1 KGHDR, CDR2 SFDVKD. Trimming cost V 1 base and J 1 base, with 16 bases left between them.

The CDR3 coding sequence is TGTGCCAGCAGCCCGCTTGGAGGCCCCGCGGTCTCCTACAATGAGCAGTACTTC. Encoded protein: CASSPLGGPAVSYNEQYF. The V and J genes are TRBV7-8 and TRBJ2-1; tentatively, D is TRBD2 (5 bases). The J call may be incorrect, as the DNA end agrees better with TRBJ2-7. From germline, CDR1 is SGHVS and CDR2 FQNEAQ. The CDR3 sequence is 18 residues long.

Concerning this clonotype: This may come from a read error, since a much larger clone is one base off. The chain employs TRBV11-2 and TRBJ2-2; D unresolved. CDR1 is SGHAT, CDR2 FQNNGV, per germline. The CDR3 consists of 15 residues. The CDR3 coding sequence is TGTGTCAGCAGCTTACGGCCGGAGAACACCGGGGAGCTGTTTTTT. This translates into CVSSLRPENTGELFF.